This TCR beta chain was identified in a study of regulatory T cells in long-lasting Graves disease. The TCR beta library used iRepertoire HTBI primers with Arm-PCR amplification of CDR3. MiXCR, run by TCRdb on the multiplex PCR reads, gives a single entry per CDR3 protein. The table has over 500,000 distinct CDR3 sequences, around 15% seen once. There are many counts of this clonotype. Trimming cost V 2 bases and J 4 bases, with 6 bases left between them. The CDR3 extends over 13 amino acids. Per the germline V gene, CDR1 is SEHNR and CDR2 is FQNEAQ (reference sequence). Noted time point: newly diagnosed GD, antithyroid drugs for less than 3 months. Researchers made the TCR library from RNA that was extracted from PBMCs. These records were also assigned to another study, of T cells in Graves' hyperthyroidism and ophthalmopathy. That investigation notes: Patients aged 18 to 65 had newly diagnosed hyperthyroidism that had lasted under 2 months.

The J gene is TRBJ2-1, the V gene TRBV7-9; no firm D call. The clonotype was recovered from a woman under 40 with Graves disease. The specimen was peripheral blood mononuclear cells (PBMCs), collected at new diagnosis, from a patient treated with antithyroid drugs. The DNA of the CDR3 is TGTGCCAGCAGCTTATGGCAGTACAATGAGCAGTTCTTC. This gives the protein CASSLWQYNEQFF.